This T cell receptor beta chain was identified in a study of blood T cells in healthy people across ages. Study-level information: About one barcoded beta molecule per two T cells was captured by template switching.

As concerns this clonotype: Its target is unknown.

The authors ran a second PCR of about 7 to 11 cycles using a sample-barcoded 5' primer and a J-beta primer mix. TCRdb called the 5' RACE reads again in MiXCR, with one record for every CDR3 protein. This table has hundreds of thousands of distinct CDR3 sequences, 60% to 80% appearing once. The J segment lost 1 base and the V segment lost 4 bases, leaving 3 bases of the junction unmatched. Per the germline V gene, CDR1 is SQVTM and CDR2 is ANQGSEA. CDR3 length: 15 residues. Study-level findings and limits: Because donor CMV status was unknown, expanded clonotype changes were possibly confounded. TCR beta diversity correlated strongly with naive T cell percentage. Roughly linear declines in TCR beta diversity per million T cells occurred with age.

The specimen sequenced was blood. The clonotype originates from a man aged 25 to 40 in good health. The chain carries TRBV29-1 and TRBJ2-1, with TRBD2 matching 11 bases. CDR3 sequence (DNA): TGCAGCGTTGTCCCTAGCGGGGGGTCCTACAATGAGCAGTTCTTC. It translates to CSVVPSGGSYNEQFF.